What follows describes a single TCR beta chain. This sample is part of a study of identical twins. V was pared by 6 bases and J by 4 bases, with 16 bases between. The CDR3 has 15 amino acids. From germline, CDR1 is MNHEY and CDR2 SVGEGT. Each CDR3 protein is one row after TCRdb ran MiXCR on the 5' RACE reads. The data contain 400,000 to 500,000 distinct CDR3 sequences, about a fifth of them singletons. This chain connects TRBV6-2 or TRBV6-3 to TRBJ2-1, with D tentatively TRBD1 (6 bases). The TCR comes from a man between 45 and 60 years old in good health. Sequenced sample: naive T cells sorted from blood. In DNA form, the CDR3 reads TGTGCCAGCAGACTCACCCCCAGGGGTTACAATGAGCAGTTCTTC. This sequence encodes CASRLTPRGYNEQFF.